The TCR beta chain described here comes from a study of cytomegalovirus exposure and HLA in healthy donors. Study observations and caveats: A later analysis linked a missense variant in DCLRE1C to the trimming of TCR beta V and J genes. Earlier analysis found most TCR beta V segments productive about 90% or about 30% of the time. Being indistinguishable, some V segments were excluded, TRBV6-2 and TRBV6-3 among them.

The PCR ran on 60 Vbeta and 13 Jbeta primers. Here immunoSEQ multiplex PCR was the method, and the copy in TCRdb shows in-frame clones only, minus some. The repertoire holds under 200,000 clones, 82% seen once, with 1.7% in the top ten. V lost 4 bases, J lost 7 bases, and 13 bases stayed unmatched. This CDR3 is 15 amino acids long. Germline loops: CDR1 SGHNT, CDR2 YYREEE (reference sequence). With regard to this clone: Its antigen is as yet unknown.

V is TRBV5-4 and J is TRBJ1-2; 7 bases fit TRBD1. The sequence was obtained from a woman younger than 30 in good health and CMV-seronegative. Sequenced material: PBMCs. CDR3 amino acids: CASSLRQGVSCGYTF. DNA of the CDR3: TGTGCCAGCAGCCTCAGACAGGGAGTATCTTGTGGCTACACCTTC.